The source of this TCR beta chain is a study of Graves' ophthalmopathy and Graves' hyperthyroidism. Turning to the study itself: At initial diagnosis, peripheral blood was obtained, and this preceded any treatment.

This clonotype turned up a few times. Its antigen remains unknown. Trimming pared 3 bases from V and 12 bases from J, leaving 12 bases between. CDR3 length: 11 amino acids. The germline V gene has CDR1 SQVTM and CDR2 ANQGSEA. RNA transcripts served as template for amplifying TCR beta CDR3 sequences. First-round RT-PCR relied on HTBI primers, and a second-round multiplex PCR came next. TCRdb independently ran MiXCR on the multiplex PCR reads; one entry per CDR3 protein. This table has approximately 640,000 distinct CDR3 sequences, 35% to 50% appearing once. General observations from the study: Most thyroid-expanded clonotypes exceeding 0.001 frequency were also found in blood. The model's prediction of ophthalmopathy progression had about 70% sensitivity and 72% to 80% specificity.

If patients had other autoimmune diseases, uncontrolled infections, pregnancy or lactation, they were excluded. This clonotype was sampled from an adult man with Graves' ophthalmopathy. The chain carries TRBV29-1 and TRBJ2-1, with D tentatively TRBD2 (5 bases). Material: peripheral blood. The CDR3 DNA reads TGCAGCGTTGAGGTCCGCCGGGGGCAGTTCTTC. Protein: CSVEVRRGQFF.